This T cell receptor (beta chain) was documented in a study of cytomegalovirus exposure and HLA in healthy donors. Notes on the study in general: In a later analysis, a missense DCLRE1C variant was linked to TCR beta V- and J-gene trimming. According to an earlier analysis, most TCR beta V segments yielded productive rearrangements about 90% or about 30% of the time. It was assumed in the presence/absence analyses that sequencing depth was roughly uniform across donors.

Comments on this clone: Its antigen is as yet unknown.

The PCR made use of 60 Vbeta and 13 Jbeta primers. TCRdb keeps only in-frame clones here, not all; method: immunoSEQ multiplex PCR. The sample carries some 120,000 clones, just under 75% recorded once. V shed 3 bases and J shed 6 bases, with 12 bases lying between them. Germline V gene sequence: CDR1 SNHLY, CDR2 FYNNEI. The CDR3 has 14 amino acids. Although they were nominally healthy when sampled, donors likely had unrecorded immune exposures. The sequencing sample was made of PBMCs. This chain connects TRBV2 to TRBJ1-5; TRBD1 is a possible D gene (6 bases). The TCR comes from a man aged 40-49 years in good health and CMV-seropositive. CDR3 region: CASSDGGATQPQHF. The CDR3, as DNA: TGTGCCAGCAGTGACGGGGGGGCGACTCAGCCCCAGCATTTT. Based on the CDR3 plus reference TRBV2 and TRBJ1-5, the full variable domain is EPEVTQTPSHQVTQMGQEVILRCVPISNHLYFYWYRQILGQKVEFLVSFYNNEISEKSEIFDDQFSVERPDGSNFTLKIRSTKLEDSAMYFCASSDGGATQPQHFGDGTRLSIL.